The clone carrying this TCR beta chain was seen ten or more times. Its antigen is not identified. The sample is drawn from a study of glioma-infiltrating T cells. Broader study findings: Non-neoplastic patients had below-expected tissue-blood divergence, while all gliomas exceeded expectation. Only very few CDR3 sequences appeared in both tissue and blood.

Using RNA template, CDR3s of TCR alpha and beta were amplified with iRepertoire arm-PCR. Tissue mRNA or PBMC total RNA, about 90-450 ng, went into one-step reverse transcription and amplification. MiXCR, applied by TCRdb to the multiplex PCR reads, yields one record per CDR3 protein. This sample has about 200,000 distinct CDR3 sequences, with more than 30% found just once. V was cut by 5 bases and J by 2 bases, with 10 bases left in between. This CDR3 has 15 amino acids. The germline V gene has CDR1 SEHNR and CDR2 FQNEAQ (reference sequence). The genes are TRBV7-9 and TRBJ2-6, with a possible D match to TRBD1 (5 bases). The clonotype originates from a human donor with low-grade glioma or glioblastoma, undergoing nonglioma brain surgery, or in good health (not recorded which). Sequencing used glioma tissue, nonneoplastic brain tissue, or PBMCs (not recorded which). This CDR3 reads CASSAPRAGANVLTF. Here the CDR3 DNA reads TGTGCCAGCAGCGCACCCAGGGCTGGGGCCAACGTCCTGACTTTC. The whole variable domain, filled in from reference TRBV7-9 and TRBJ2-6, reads DTGVSQNPRHKITKRGQNVTFRCDPISEHNRLYWYRQTLGQGPEFLTYFQNEAQLEKSRLLSDRFSAERPKGSFSTLEIQRTEQGDSAMYLCASSAPRAGANVLTFGAGSRLTVL.